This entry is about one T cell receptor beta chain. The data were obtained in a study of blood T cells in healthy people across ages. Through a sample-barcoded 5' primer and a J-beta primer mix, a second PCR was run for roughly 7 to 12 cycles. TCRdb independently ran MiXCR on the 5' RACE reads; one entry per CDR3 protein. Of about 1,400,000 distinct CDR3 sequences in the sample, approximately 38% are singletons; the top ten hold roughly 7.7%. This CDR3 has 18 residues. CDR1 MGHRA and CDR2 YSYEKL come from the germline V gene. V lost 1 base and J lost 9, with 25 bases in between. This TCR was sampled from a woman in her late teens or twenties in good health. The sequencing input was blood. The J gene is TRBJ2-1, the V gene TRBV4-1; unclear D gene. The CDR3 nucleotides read TGCGCCAGCAGCCAAGGCCCCTCTTTAACGGTTTCGAGGATTGAGCAGTTCTTC. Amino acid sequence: CASSQGPSLTVSRIEQFF.